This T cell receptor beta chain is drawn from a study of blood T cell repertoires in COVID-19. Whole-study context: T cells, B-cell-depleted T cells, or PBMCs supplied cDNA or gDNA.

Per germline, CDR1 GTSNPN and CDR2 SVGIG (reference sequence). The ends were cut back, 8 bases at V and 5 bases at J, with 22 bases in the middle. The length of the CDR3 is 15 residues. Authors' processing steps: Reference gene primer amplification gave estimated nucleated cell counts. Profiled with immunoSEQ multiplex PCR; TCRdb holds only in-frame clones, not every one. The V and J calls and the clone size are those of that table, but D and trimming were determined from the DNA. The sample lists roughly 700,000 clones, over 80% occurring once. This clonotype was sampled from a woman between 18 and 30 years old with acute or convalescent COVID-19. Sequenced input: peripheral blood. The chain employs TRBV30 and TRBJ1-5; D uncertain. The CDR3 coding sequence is TGTGCCCAAGACGTAGCTTTAGAAATGGATCAGCCCCAGCATTTT. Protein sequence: CAQDVALEMDQPQHF.